This is a list of T cell receptor beta chains from one sample in a study of T cells in Graves' hyperthyroidism and ophthalmopathy. TCRdb independently ran MiXCR on the multiplex PCR reads; one entry per CDR3 protein. The repertoire consists of 350,000 or so distinct CDR3 sequences, with about 15% occurring once and the leading ten covering roughly a third. The material sequenced was blood. These TCRs come from a woman between 25 and 40 years old with Graves' hyperthyroidism that later progressed to Graves' ophthalmopathy. The CDR3 runs from the conserved cysteine through the conserved F or W. A D gene is named only where the DNA matches it firmly. Clone sizes are given selectively: once, few, many, or a class where the clone is expanded.

v_gene: TRBV9
len: 12
j_gene: TRBJ2-2
abundance: NA
d_gene: NA
CDR3aa: CASGADTGELFF
CDR3nt: TGTGCCAGCGGGGCCGACACCGGGGAGCTGTTTTTT

v_gene: TRBV2
len: 18
j_gene: TRBJ2-4
abundance: few
d_gene: TRBD1
CDR3aa: CASTTGQGNPGVKNIQYF
CDR3nt: TGTGCCAGCACCACGGGACAGGGAAACCCTGGGGTCAAAAACATTCAGTACTTC

v_gene: TRBV6-1
len: 14
j_gene: TRBJ2-5
abundance: many
d_gene: NA
CDR3aa: CASSEALGGETQYF
CDR3nt: TGTGCCAGCAGTGAAGCCCTAGGGGGAGAGACCCAGTACTTC

v_gene: TRBV11-2
len: 16
j_gene: TRBJ2-3
abundance: many
d_gene: NA
CDR3aa: CASSLAGVASRDTQYF
CDR3nt: TGTGCCAGCAGCTTAGCCGGTGTTGCAAGCCGGGATACGCAGTATTTT

v_gene: TRBV6-1
len: 13
j_gene: TRBJ2-7
abundance: many
d_gene: NA
CDR3aa: CASRQALAYEQYF
CDR3nt: TGTGCCAGCAGACAGGCACTAGCCTACGAGCAGTACTTC

v_gene: TRBV27
len: 11
j_gene: TRBJ1-2
abundance: few
d_gene: NA
CDR3aa: CASKGVDGYTF
CDR3nt: TGTGCCAGTAAGGGAGTGGATGGCTACACCTTC

v_gene: TRBV29-1
len: 12
j_gene: TRBJ1-1
abundance: few
d_gene: NA
CDR3aa: CSVDLGGTEAFF
CDR3nt: TGCAGCGTTGATTTAGGGGGCACTGAAGCTTTCTTT

v_gene: TRBV13
len: 18
j_gene: TRBJ1-4
abundance: NA
d_gene: NA
CDR3aa: CASSLGKGARLADEKLFF
CDR3nt: TGTGCCAGCAGCTTAGGCAAAGGGGCCAGGTTGGCTGATGAAAAACTGTTTTTT

v_gene: TRBV5-6
len: 13
j_gene: TRBJ1-1
abundance: many
d_gene: NA
CDR3aa: CASSLGSYTEAFF
CDR3nt: TGTGCCAGCAGCTTAGGGTCTTACACTGAAGCTTTCTTT

v_gene: TRBV7-6
len: 14
j_gene: TRBJ2-1
abundance: many
d_gene: NA
CDR3aa: CASSLARLVNEQFF
CDR3nt: TGTGCCAGCAGCTTAGCGCGGCTAGTCAATGAGCAGTTCTTC

v_gene: TRBV27
len: 14
j_gene: TRBJ2-1
abundance: many
d_gene: TRBD2
CDR3aa: CASSLLAGYNEQFF
CDR3nt: TGTGCCAGCAGTCTACTAGCGGGATACAATGAGCAGTTCTTC

v_gene: TRBV4-1
len: 14
j_gene: TRBJ2-7
abundance: many
d_gene: NA
CDR3aa: CASSQPGVSYEQYF
CDR3nt: TGCGCCAGCAGCCAACCTGGGGTCTCCTACGAGCAGTACTTC

v_gene: TRBV29-1
len: 13
j_gene: TRBJ1-1
abundance: many
d_gene: NA
CDR3aa: CSVEGGENTEAFF
CDR3nt: TGCAGCGTTGAAGGGGGCGAGAACACTGAAGCTTTCTTT

v_gene: TRBV24-1
len: 16
j_gene: TRBJ2-2
abundance: few
d_gene: NA
CDR3aa: CATSDAKQGNAGELFF
CDR3nt: TGTGCCACCAGTGATGCCAAACAGGGTAACGCCGGGGAGCTGTTTTTT

v_gene: TRBV5-1
len: 13
j_gene: TRBJ1-2
abundance: NA
d_gene: TRBD1
CDR3aa: CASSFGQGDGYTF
CDR3nt: TGCGCCAGCAGCTTCGGACAGGGAGATGGCTACACCTTC

v_gene: TRBV28
len: 13
j_gene: TRBJ1-5
abundance: many
d_gene: NA
CDR3aa: CASSPPGPIPQHF
CDR3nt: TGTGCCAGCAGTCCGCCGGGCCCGATCCCCCAGCATTTT

v_gene: TRBV12-3/TRBV12-4
len: 16
j_gene: TRBJ1-2
abundance: many
d_gene: NA
CDR3aa: CASSTARQNTNYGYTF
CDR3nt: TGTGCCAGCAGTACCGCACGCCAGAACACTAACTATGGCTACACCTTC

v_gene: TRBV14
len: 18
j_gene: TRBJ2-2
abundance: NA
d_gene: NA
CDR3aa: CASSQGSWGMLGAGELFF
CDR3nt: TGTGCCAGCAGCCAAGGATCGTGGGGAATGTTGGGCGCCGGGGAGCTGTTTTTT

v_gene: TRBV18
len: 15
j_gene: TRBJ2-7
abundance: NA
d_gene: TRBD1
CDR3aa: CASSPRDRGHYEQYF
CDR3nt: TGTGCCAGCTCGCCGCGGGACAGGGGGCACTACGAGCAGTACTTC

v_gene: TRBV2
len: 15
j_gene: TRBJ2-1
abundance: NA
d_gene: TRBD1
CDR3aa: CASSHGTGGRDEQFF
CDR3nt: TGTGCCAGCAGCCACGGGACAGGGGGCCGTGATGAGCAGTTCTTC

v_gene: TRBV5-1
len: 15
j_gene: TRBJ2-1
abundance: many
d_gene: TRBD2
CDR3aa: CASSLMTSGRSEQFF
CDR3nt: TGCGCCAGCAGCTTGATGACTAGCGGGAGGAGTGAGCAGTTCTTC

v_gene: TRBV13
len: 14
j_gene: TRBJ2-7
abundance: many
d_gene: NA
CDR3aa: CASSLRASSYEQYF
CDR3nt: TGTGCCAGCAGCTTACGAGCGAGCTCCTACGAGCAGTACTTC

v_gene: TRBV4-1
len: 13
j_gene: TRBJ1-2
abundance: NA
d_gene: NA
CDR3aa: CASSLDSTYGYTF
CDR3nt: TGCGCCAGCAGCCTGGACAGTACCTATGGCTACACCTTC

v_gene: TRBV6-5
len: 14
j_gene: TRBJ1-1
abundance: many
d_gene: TRBD1
CDR3aa: CASSYSRGRAEAFF
CDR3nt: TGTGCCAGCAGTTACTCGAGGGGGCGCGCTGAAGCTTTCTTT

v_gene: TRBV24-1
len: 16
j_gene: TRBJ1-1
abundance: many
d_gene: NA
CDR3aa: CATSDTFVQGRTEAFF
CDR3nt: TGTGCCACCAGTGATACATTTGTTCAGGGGCGCACTGAAGCTTTCTTT